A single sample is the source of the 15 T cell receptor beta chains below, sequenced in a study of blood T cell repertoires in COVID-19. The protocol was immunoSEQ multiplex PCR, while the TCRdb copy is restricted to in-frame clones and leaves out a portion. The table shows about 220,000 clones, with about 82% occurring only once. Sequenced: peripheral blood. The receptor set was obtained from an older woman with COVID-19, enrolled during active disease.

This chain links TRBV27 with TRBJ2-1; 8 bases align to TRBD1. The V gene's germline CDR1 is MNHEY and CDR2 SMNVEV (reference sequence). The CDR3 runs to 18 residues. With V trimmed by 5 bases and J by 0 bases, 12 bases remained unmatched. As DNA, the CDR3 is TGTGCCAGCAGTCCTCTTATAGGACAGGGAAGCTCCTACAATGAGCAGTTCTTC. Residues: CASSPLIGQGSSYNEQFF.

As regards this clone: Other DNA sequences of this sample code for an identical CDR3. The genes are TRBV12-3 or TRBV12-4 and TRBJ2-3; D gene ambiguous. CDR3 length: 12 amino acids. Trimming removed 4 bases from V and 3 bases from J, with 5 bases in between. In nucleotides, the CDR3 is TGTGCCAGCAGTTCCTTAACAGATACGCAGTATTTT. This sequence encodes CASSSLTDTQYF.

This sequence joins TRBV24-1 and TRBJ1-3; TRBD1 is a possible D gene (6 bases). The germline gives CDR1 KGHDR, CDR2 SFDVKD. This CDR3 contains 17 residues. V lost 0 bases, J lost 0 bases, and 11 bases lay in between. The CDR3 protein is CATSDLKGTHSGNTIYF. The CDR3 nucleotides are TGTGCCACCAGTGATTTGAAAGGGACACACTCTGGAAACACCATATATTTT.

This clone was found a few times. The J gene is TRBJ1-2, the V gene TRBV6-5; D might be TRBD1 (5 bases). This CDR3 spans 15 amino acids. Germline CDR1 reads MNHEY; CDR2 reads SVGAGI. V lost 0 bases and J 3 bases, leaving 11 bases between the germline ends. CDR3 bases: TGTGCCAGCAGTTACTCGAGGGCGGGGGACTATGGCTACACCTTC. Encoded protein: CASSYSRAGDYGYTF.

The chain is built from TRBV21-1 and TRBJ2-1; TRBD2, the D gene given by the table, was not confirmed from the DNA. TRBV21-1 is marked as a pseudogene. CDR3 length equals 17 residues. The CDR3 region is CASSISLAPPSYNEQFF. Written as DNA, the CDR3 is TGTGCCAGCAGCATCAGCCTAGCTCCGCCTTCCTACAATGAGCAGTTCTTC.

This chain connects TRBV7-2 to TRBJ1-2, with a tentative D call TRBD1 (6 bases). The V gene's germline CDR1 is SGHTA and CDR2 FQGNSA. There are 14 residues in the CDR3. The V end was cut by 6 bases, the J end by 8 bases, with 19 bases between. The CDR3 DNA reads TGTGCCAGCAGTTTTACAGGGTGGGATCGGGGCTACACCTTC. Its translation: CASSFTGWDRGYTF.

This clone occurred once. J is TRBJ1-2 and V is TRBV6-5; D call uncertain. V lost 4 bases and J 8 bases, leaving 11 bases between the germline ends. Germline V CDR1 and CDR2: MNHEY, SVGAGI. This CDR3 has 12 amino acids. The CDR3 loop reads CASSSRLRGYTF. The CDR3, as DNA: TGTGCCAGCAGTTCACGGTTGCGGGGCTACACCTTC.

The CDR3 spells CATDHTQGVSTDTQYF. The CDR3 DNA reads as TGTGCCACCGACCACACACAGGGGGTTAGCACAGATACGCAGTATTTT. The J gene is TRBJ2-3, the V gene TRBV10-3; 8 bases agree with TRBD1. V gave up 10 bases and J gave up 0 bases; unmatched junction bases: 12. CDR1 is ENHRY and CDR2 is SYGVKD in the germline V gene. This CDR3 spans 16 amino acids.

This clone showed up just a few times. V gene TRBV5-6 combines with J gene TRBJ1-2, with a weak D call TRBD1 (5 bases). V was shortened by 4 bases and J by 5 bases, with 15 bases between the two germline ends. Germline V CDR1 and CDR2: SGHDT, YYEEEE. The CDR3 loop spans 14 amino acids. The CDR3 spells CASSPWGEWYGYTF. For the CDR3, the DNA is TGTGCCAGCAGCCCCTGGGGGGAGTGGTATGGCTACACCTTC.

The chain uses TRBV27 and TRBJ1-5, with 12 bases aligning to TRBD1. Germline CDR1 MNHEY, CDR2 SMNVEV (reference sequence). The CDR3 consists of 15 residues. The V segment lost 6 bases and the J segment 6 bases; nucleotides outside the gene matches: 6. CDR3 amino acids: CASSLGTGGGQPQHF. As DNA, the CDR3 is TGTGCCAGCAGCCTCGGGACAGGGGGCGGTCAGCCCCAGCATTTT.

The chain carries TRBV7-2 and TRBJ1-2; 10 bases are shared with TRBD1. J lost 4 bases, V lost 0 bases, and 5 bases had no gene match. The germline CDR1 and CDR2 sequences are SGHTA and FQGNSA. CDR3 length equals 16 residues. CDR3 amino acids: CASSLAPWTGGYGYTF. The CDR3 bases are TGTGCCAGCAGCTTAGCGCCTTGGACAGGGGGCTATGGCTACACCTTC.

The CDR3 here is CASSLANPGQGPSGANVLTF. CDR3 bases: TGTGCCAGCAGCTTAGCTAACCCGGGACAGGGACCCTCTGGGGCCAACGTCCTGACTTTC. The chain joins TRBV7-8 to TRBJ2-6, with 9 bases lining up with TRBD1. Germline V CDR1 and CDR2: SGHVS, FQNEAQ. V shed 0 bases and J 0 bases; nucleotides not matched to a gene: 9. The CDR3 covers 20 residues.

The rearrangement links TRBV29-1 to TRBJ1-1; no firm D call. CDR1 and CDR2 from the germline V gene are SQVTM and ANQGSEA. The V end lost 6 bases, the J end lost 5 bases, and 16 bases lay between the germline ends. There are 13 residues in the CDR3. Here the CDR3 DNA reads TGCAGCGTCCTTGACGGACGGGGAACTGAAGCTTTCTTT. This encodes CSVLDGRGTEAFF.

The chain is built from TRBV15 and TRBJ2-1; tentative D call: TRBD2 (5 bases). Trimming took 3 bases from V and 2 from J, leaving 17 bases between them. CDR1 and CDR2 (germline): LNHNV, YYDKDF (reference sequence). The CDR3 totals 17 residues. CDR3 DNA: TGTGCCACCAGCAGCTTAACTTCAGGAGCGGCCTACAATGAGCAGTTCTTC. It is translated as CATSSLTSGAAYNEQFF.

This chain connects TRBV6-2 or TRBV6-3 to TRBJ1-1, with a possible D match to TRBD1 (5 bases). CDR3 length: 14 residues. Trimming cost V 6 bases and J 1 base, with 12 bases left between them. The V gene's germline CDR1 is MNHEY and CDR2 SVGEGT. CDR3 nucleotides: TGTGCCAGCAGCCTTCAAAGGGGGAACACTGAAGCTTTCTTT. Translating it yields CASSLQRGNTEAFF.